This T cell receptor (beta chain) came from a study of cytomegalovirus exposure and HLA in healthy donors. In the case of this clone: What it recognizes is unknown.

The PCR employed 60 Vbeta primers together with 13 Jbeta primers. Sequencing was performed with immunoSEQ multiplex PCR; in TCRdb, only in-frame clones are kept and a portion is missing. The sample carries over 65,000 clones, 78% recorded once. General observations from the study: According to an earlier analysis, most TCR beta V segments yielded productive rearrangements about 87% or about 30% of the time. Rarity characterized most TCR sequences, yet some public TCRs appeared in many donors. Specificity for CMV antigens was confirmed in vitro for three of the CMV-associated chains.

Looked up from germline, CDR1 is LNHDA and CDR2 is SQIVND (reference sequence). V lost 3 bases to trimming and J lost 3 bases, with 8 bases between them. This CDR3 is 13 amino acids long. Healthy bone marrow donors supplied every sample. The chain has TRBV19 and TRBJ2-5, with D possibly being TRBD1 (5 bases). The clonotype was recovered from a man between 35 and 55 years old in good health and CMV-seronegative. The sample was PBMCs. In DNA form, the CDR3 reads TGTGCCAGTAGTATCTTCAGGGAAGAGACCCAGTACTTC. Translation gives CASSIFREETQYF.